The 6 T cell receptor beta chains below all came from one sample that was sequenced in a study of sequential checkpoint blockade in melanoma. The repertoire was sequenced with immunoSEQ multiplex PCR; TCRdb's copy has only in-frame clones and lacks some. The repertoire holds approximately 2,300 clones, with less than 25% as singletons. The treatment was: randomized to nivolumab then ipilimumab (arm A) or the reverse (arm B). The sequencing used tumor tissue (inferred from file names), collected from a patient given nivolumab and ipilimumab in sequence. These TCRs come from a human donor with melanoma.

This clone was seen a handful of times. The rearrangement uses TRBV19 and TRBJ1-3; D might be TRBD1 (5 bases). The CDR3 loop spans 14 amino acids. The V and J ends lost 3 bases and 4 bases respectively, with 10 bases between them. Germline CDR1 is LNHDA and CDR2 is SQIVND (reference sequence). The CDR3 here is CASSIPDRGNTIYF. The CDR3, as DNA: TGTGCCAGTAGTATTCCCGACAGAGGAAACACCATATATTTT.

This clone was seen only a few times. The V and J genes are TRBV11-3 and TRBJ2-3, with 9 bases matching TRBD2. The V and J ends lost 5 bases and 3 bases, in that order; junction bases with no gene match: 3. Per the germline V gene, CDR1 is SGHNT and CDR2 is YENEEA. CDR3 length: 14 amino acids. The CDR3 is CASSDGLATDTQYF. DNA for the CDR3: TGTGCCAGCAGCGACGGACTAGCGACAGATACGCAGTATTTT.

By sample fraction, this clone is medium-sized. The chain joins TRBV11-3 to TRBJ1-6; 9 bases match TRBD1. In germline, CDR1 is SGHNT, CDR2 YENEEA. The V segment lost 4 bases and the J segment 7 bases; nucleotides outside the gene matches: 5. CDR3 length: 15 residues. CDR3 amino acids: CASSSAGTGNSPLHF. The CDR3 nucleotides are TGTGCCAGCAGCTCCGCCGGGACAGGGAATTCACCCCTCCACTTT.

The J gene is TRBJ1-2, the V gene TRBV19; TRBD1 might be the D (6 bases). The V end was cut by 2 bases, the J end by 0 bases, with 22 bases between. Germline values: CDR1 LNHDA, CDR2 SQIVND (reference sequence). The CDR3 totals 19 residues. The CDR3 region is CASSITRLGRTESNYGYTF. CDR3 nucleotide sequence: TGTGCCAGTAGTATAACCCGCTTGGGCCGGACAGAGTCTAACTATGGCTACACCTTC.

The chain employs TRBV7-8 and TRBJ2-1; no firm D call. Germline V gene lookup returns CDR1 SGHVS and CDR2 FQNEAQ. CDR3 length: 14 amino acids. Trimming took off 5 bases at V and 0 bases at J, with 8 bases between the two ends. The CDR3 coding sequence is TGTGCCAGCAGCGCTCTGAGCTCCTACAATGAGCAGTTCTTC. This codes for CASSALSSYNEQFF.

This clone was seen a single time. The V and J genes are TRBV5-1 and TRBJ1-5, with 9 nucleotides matching TRBD1. Trimming at V came to 4 bases and at J to 1 base, leaving 3 bases not matched to a gene. There are 15 residues in the CDR3. Germline assignment: CDR1 SGHRS and CDR2 YFSETQ. The CDR3, as DNA: TGCGCCAGCAGCACAGGGGGCAACAGCAATCAGCCCCAGCATTTT. Amino acids: CASSTGGNSNQPQHF.